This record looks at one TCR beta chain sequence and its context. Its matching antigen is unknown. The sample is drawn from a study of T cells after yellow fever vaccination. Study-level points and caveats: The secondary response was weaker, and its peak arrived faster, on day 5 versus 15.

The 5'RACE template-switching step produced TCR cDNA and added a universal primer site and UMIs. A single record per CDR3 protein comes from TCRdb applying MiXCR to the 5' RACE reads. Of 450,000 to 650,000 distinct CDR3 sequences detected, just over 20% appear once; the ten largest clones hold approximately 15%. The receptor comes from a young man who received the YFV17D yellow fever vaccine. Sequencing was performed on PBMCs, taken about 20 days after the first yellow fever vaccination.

The CDR3 DNA reads as TGTGCCAGCCTCCAGGGGGACACAGATACGCAGTATTTT. Protein: CASLQGDTDTQYF. This chain uses TRBV5-4 with TRBJ2-3; 7 bases match TRBD1. CDR1 is SGHNT, CDR2 YYREEE, per germline (reference sequence). With V trimmed by 7 bases and J by 2 bases, 4 bases remained unmatched. The CDR3 contains 13 residues.